The present T cell receptor (beta chain) was sequenced within a study of glioma-infiltrating T cells. Regarding the study as a whole: Above-expected tissue-blood divergence occurred in all gliomas, most in low-grade ones.

The CDR3 has 13 residues. The V and J ends lost 6 bases and 2 bases respectively, with 8 bases between them. Germline CDR1 and CDR2: MNHNS and SASEGT. The iRepertoire nested amplicon-rescue multiplex PCR amplified TCR alpha and beta CDR3s from RNA. For one-step reverse transcription and amplification, 100-400 ng of tissue mRNA or PBMC total RNA was used. TCRdb re-called the multiplex PCR reads with MiXCR, one entry per CDR3 protein. The sample yields about 94,000 distinct CDR3 sequences, approximately 22% seen once. This clonotype was seen at least ten times. Its target is not known. The sequencing input was glioma tissue, nonneoplastic brain tissue, or PBMCs (not recorded which). The sequence came from a human donor with low-grade glioma or glioblastoma, undergoing nonglioma brain surgery, or in good health (not recorded which). The chain uses TRBV6-1 and TRBJ2-1; D is perhaps TRBD2 (5 bases). CDR3 coding DNA: TGTGCCAGCAGCTCGGAGGCCTACAATGAGCAGTTCTTC. Translation gives CASSSEAYNEQFF.